A selection of T cell receptor beta chains follows, all from one sample in a study of OX40 agonist ivuxolimab in advanced cancers. Produced via immunoSEQ multiplex PCR; TCRdb's table is partial and in-frame only. The sample holds around 53,000 clones, 60% to 80% seen once. This material consisted of CD4+ or CD8+ T cells sorted from blood, taken in a trial of the OX40 agonist ivuxolimab. The origin of the receptors is an adult with an advanced solid tumor such as melanoma, head and neck, liver or kidney cancer. Both conserved end residues are trimmed from each CDR3. Fields, in order: CDR3 protein, V gene, clone size, J gene, D gene. The D gene is left open where the match is weak. A row's size may be missing; if present it is once, few, many or a size class.

CDR3aa: ASSSPSVAKNIQY; v_gene: TRBV5-6; abundance: NA; j_gene: TRBJ2-4; d_gene: NA
CDR3aa: ASSLGSRAMNPYEQY; v_gene: TRBV5-4; abundance: NA; j_gene: TRBJ2-7; d_gene: NA
CDR3aa: ASRMTIHEQF; v_gene: TRBV6-5; abundance: NA; j_gene: TRBJ2-1; d_gene: NA
CDR3aa: ASSGGAGEQF; v_gene: TRBV2; abundance: NA; j_gene: TRBJ2-1; d_gene: TRBD2
CDR3aa: ASSRVELSLNYGYT; v_gene: TRBV19; abundance: NA; j_gene: TRBJ1-2; d_gene: NA
CDR3aa: ASSLMGGGYTGELF; v_gene: TRBV7-8; abundance: NA; j_gene: TRBJ2-2; d_gene: TRBD2
CDR3aa: ASSTAGYSYEQY; v_gene: TRBV5-4; abundance: NA; j_gene: TRBJ2-7; d_gene: NA
CDR3aa: ASSFSAMAGGPSEQY; v_gene: TRBV7-2; abundance: NA; j_gene: TRBJ2-7; d_gene: TRBD2
CDR3aa: ASSLRFNEQF; v_gene: TRBV14; abundance: NA; j_gene: TRBJ2-1; d_gene: NA
CDR3aa: ASLRRDSNTEAF; v_gene: TRBV19; abundance: NA; j_gene: TRBJ1-1; d_gene: NA
CDR3aa: ASSRRTSGGWGQETQY; v_gene: TRBV7-2; abundance: NA; j_gene: TRBJ2-5; d_gene: TRBD2
CDR3aa: ASSLGGRAGTQY; v_gene: TRBV28; abundance: once; j_gene: TRBJ2-3; d_gene: TRBD2
CDR3aa: ASMANRAIHEQY; v_gene: TRBV2; abundance: NA; j_gene: TRBJ2-7; d_gene: NA
CDR3aa: ASSPERLRSPLH; v_gene: TRBV6-1; abundance: NA; j_gene: TRBJ1-6; d_gene: NA
CDR3aa: ASSQGTGINQPQH; v_gene: TRBV7-9; abundance: NA; j_gene: TRBJ1-5; d_gene: TRBD1
CDR3aa: ASSLSLTSGNTIY; v_gene: TRBV7-2; abundance: NA; j_gene: TRBJ1-3; d_gene: NA
CDR3aa: ASSASPGFNQPQH; v_gene: TRBV19; abundance: NA; j_gene: TRBJ1-5; d_gene: NA
CDR3aa: ASSLGQGSRETQY; v_gene: TRBV7-9; abundance: NA; j_gene: TRBJ2-5; d_gene: NA
CDR3aa: ASSLVLAGAREQY; v_gene: TRBV7-2; abundance: NA; j_gene: TRBJ2-7; d_gene: TRBD2
CDR3aa: ASSRTANYGYT; v_gene: TRBV28; abundance: few; j_gene: TRBJ1-2; d_gene: NA
CDR3aa: ASSFLVRGNGGELF; v_gene: TRBV5-8; abundance: NA; j_gene: TRBJ2-2; d_gene: TRBD1
CDR3aa: AWSEGGPQETQY; v_gene: TRBV30; abundance: NA; j_gene: TRBJ2-5; d_gene: NA
CDR3aa: ASSWDSSTYEQY; v_gene: TRBV6-5; abundance: NA; j_gene: TRBJ2-7; d_gene: TRBD1
CDR3aa: ASRLVDLNTEAF; v_gene: TRBV27; abundance: NA; j_gene: TRBJ1-1; d_gene: NA
CDR3aa: ASSYGGLGSYEQY; v_gene: TRBV6-5; abundance: NA; j_gene: TRBJ2-7; d_gene: NA
CDR3aa: ASSPRIWETVTQY; v_gene: TRBV7-8; abundance: NA; j_gene: TRBJ2-3; d_gene: NA
CDR3aa: ASRASGPSYNEQF; v_gene: TRBV7-8; abundance: NA; j_gene: TRBJ2-1; d_gene: TRBD2
CDR3aa: ASALESSLGRAF; v_gene: TRBV12-5; abundance: NA; j_gene: TRBJ1-1; d_gene: NA
CDR3aa: ASSPLSSNTEAF; v_gene: TRBV18; abundance: few; j_gene: TRBJ1-1; d_gene: NA
CDR3aa: ASSGGGSGVYNEQF; v_gene: TRBV27; abundance: NA; j_gene: TRBJ2-1; d_gene: NA
CDR3aa: ASSQWRGGEQY; v_gene: TRBV23-1; abundance: NA; j_gene: TRBJ2-7; d_gene: NA
CDR3aa: ASSFEGFREETQY; v_gene: TRBV5-1; abundance: NA; j_gene: TRBJ2-5; d_gene: NA
CDR3aa: ASSSGLAGGRGDTQY; v_gene: TRBV5-4; abundance: NA; j_gene: TRBJ2-3; d_gene: TRBD2
CDR3aa: ASSKRGVKNEKLF; v_gene: TRBV13; abundance: NA; j_gene: TRBJ1-4; d_gene: NA
CDR3aa: ASSVGINTEAF; v_gene: TRBV9; abundance: NA; j_gene: TRBJ1-1; d_gene: NA
CDR3aa: ASRSLSRPGTGPNTEAF; v_gene: TRBV27; abundance: NA; j_gene: TRBJ1-1; d_gene: NA
CDR3aa: ASSYGAATVGEQY; v_gene: TRBV6-5; abundance: NA; j_gene: TRBJ2-7; d_gene: NA
CDR3aa: ASSSRVGYNEQF; v_gene: TRBV5-1; abundance: NA; j_gene: TRBJ2-1; d_gene: NA
CDR3aa: ASSRHLGAEKLF; v_gene: TRBV11-2; abundance: NA; j_gene: TRBJ1-4; d_gene: NA
CDR3aa: ASSQDLSQPQH; v_gene: TRBV4-3; abundance: NA; j_gene: TRBJ1-5; d_gene: NA
CDR3aa: ASSLLRGLQETQY; v_gene: TRBV11-2; abundance: NA; j_gene: TRBJ2-5; d_gene: NA
CDR3aa: ASANTGSGNTIY; v_gene: TRBV6-1; abundance: NA; j_gene: TRBJ1-3; d_gene: NA
CDR3aa: ASSLERGQIYGYT; v_gene: TRBV7-2; abundance: NA; j_gene: TRBJ1-2; d_gene: NA
CDR3aa: ASSSQGQGASGYT; v_gene: TRBV5-1; abundance: NA; j_gene: TRBJ1-2; d_gene: TRBD1
CDR3aa: ASSTRAARGNQPQH; v_gene: TRBV19; abundance: NA; j_gene: TRBJ1-5; d_gene: NA
CDR3aa: ASSPTGAGGRGEAF; v_gene: TRBV4-1; abundance: NA; j_gene: TRBJ1-1; d_gene: NA
CDR3aa: ASGPYREKLF; v_gene: TRBV6-5; abundance: NA; j_gene: TRBJ1-4; d_gene: NA
CDR3aa: ASSPVGGIQETQY; v_gene: TRBV14; abundance: NA; j_gene: TRBJ2-5; d_gene: NA
CDR3aa: ASSFYIGLDGYT; v_gene: TRBV5-1; abundance: NA; j_gene: TRBJ1-2; d_gene: NA
CDR3aa: ASSVTAGGNTEAF; v_gene: TRBV7-2; abundance: NA; j_gene: TRBJ1-1; d_gene: TRBD1
CDR3aa: ASSGDSSNTEAF; v_gene: TRBV9; abundance: NA; j_gene: TRBJ1-1; d_gene: TRBD1
CDR3aa: SMNWGNTEAF; v_gene: TRBV29-1; abundance: NA; j_gene: TRBJ1-1; d_gene: NA
CDR3aa: ASSEGTGYGYT; v_gene: TRBV6-4; abundance: NA; j_gene: TRBJ1-2; d_gene: TRBD1
CDR3aa: ASTQNLREQF; v_gene: TRBV28; abundance: once; j_gene: TRBJ2-1; d_gene: NA
CDR3aa: ASTRVPGTGTQY; v_gene: TRBV19; abundance: NA; j_gene: TRBJ2-3; d_gene: NA
CDR3aa: ASSLESSYNSPLH; v_gene: TRBV7-2; abundance: few; j_gene: TRBJ1-6; d_gene: NA
CDR3aa: ASSREGPYEQY; v_gene: TRBV6-6; abundance: NA; j_gene: TRBJ2-7; d_gene: NA
CDR3aa: ASSFSPNSGNTIY; v_gene: TRBV27; abundance: once; j_gene: TRBJ1-3; d_gene: NA
CDR3aa: ASSSGTSGTYEQY; v_gene: TRBV2; abundance: few; j_gene: TRBJ2-7; d_gene: TRBD2
CDR3aa: ASSSSLEQY; v_gene: TRBV6-6; abundance: NA; j_gene: TRBJ2-7; d_gene: NA